Each of the 13 T cell receptor beta chains below was sequenced from the same sample in a study of blood T cells in healthy people across ages. The second PCR ran roughly 7 to 12 cycles with a sample-barcoded 5' primer and J-beta primers. TCRdb re-called the 5' RACE reads through MiXCR, storing one row per CDR3 protein. Among some 1.5 million distinct CDR3 sequences listed, 25% to 30% were seen once. The source material was blood. The receptor set was obtained from a woman aged 25 to 39 in good health.

The rearrangement uses TRBV5-1 and TRBJ2-5; maybe TRBD2 (6 bases). The J call may be faulty, since TRBJ2-7 better matches the DNA end. CDR3 length: 16 amino acids. Germline CDR1 SGHRS, CDR2 YFSETQ. The CDR3 DNA is TGCGCCAGCAGCGCGGGCCTTCTGGACCTGGGGGGCGAGCAGTACTTC. Translating it yields CASSAGLLDLGGEQYF.

The chain links TRBV6-5 to TRBJ2-5; D not certain. With 6 bases removed from V and 10 bases from J, the gap between germline ends came to 18 bases. CDR3 size: 13 residues. Germline lookup yields CDR1 MNHEY and CDR2 SVGAGI. As DNA, the CDR3 is TGTGCCAGCAGCAAACCGGGCAGTGAGTACCAGTACTTC. Its protein is CASSKPGSEYQYF.

The chain is built from TRBV6-6 and TRBJ2-3, with D perhaps TRBD1 (5 bases). The CDR3 loop spans 15 amino acids. Germline values: CDR1 MNHNY, CDR2 SVGAGI (reference sequence). V lost 0 bases, J lost 2 bases, and 9 bases lay in between. CDR3: CASSYSYRYTDTQYF. The CDR3 region has the DNA TGTGCCAGCAGTTACTCGTACAGGTACACAGATACGCAGTATTTT.

This clonotype occurred a few times. The J gene is TRBJ1-2, the V gene TRBV12-5, with TRBD1 identical over 8 bases. J lost 2 bases, V lost 4 bases, and 9 bases had no gene match. CDR1 is LGHNT, CDR2 FRNRAP, per germline. The CDR3 has 16 amino acids. This chain's CDR3 is CASGSSTGAWNYGYTF. CDR3 sequence (DNA): TGTGCTAGTGGTTCATCGACAGGGGCCTGGAACTATGGCTACACCTTC. Full variable domain (missing parts from reference TRBV12-5 and TRBJ1-2): DARVTQTPRHKVTEMGQEVTMRCQPILGHNTVFWYRQTMMQGLELLAYFRNRAPLDDSGMPKDRFSAEMPDATLATLKIQPSEPRDSAVYFCASGSSTGAWNYGYTFGSGTRLTVV.

The rearrangement joins TRBV24-1 to TRBJ2-5; 7 bases are shared with TRBD1. Germline CDR1 KGHDR, CDR2 SFDVKD. Losses at the gene ends were 4 bases for V and 2 bases for J; bases not matched to a gene: 6. The CDR3 totals 15 residues. The CDR3 spells CATSDPTGEQETQYF. The CDR3 DNA is TGTGCCACCAGTGACCCCACAGGGGAGCAAGAGACCCAGTACTTC.

This clonotype was counted only a few times. The chain has TRBV7-2 and TRBJ2-5; the D gene is possibly TRBD1 (5 bases). Germline CDR1 is SGHTA and CDR2 is FQGNSA. CDR3 length: 15 residues. V gave up 2 bases and J gave up 1 base, with 11 bases separating them. This chain's CDR3 is CASSLTRAIQETQYF. The DNA of the CDR3 is TGTGCCAGCAGCTTAACCAGGGCGATCCAAGAGACCCAGTACTTC.

The rearrangement joins TRBV24-1 to TRBJ2-3; 10 nucleotides line up with TRBD1. Trimming cost V 11 bases and J 2 bases; bases outside gene matches: 3. Per germline, CDR1 KGHDR and CDR2 SFDVKD. The CDR3 totals 13 residues. CDR3 region: CAIGTGATDTQYF. In nucleotides, the CDR3 is TGTGCCATCGGGACAGGGGCCACAGATACGCAGTATTTT.

This clonotype appeared a few times. This chain joins TRBV7-9 and TRBJ1-2; TRBD1 might be the D (6 bases). Deletions cut 1 base from V and 4 bases from J, with 16 bases between. The CDR3 loop spans 16 amino acids. CDR1 SEHNR and CDR2 FQNEAQ come from the germline V gene (reference sequence). The chain's CDR3 is CASSLGGTLVGYGYTF. DNA for the CDR3: TGTGCCAGCAGCTTAGGCGGGACACTTGTCGGCTATGGCTACACCTTC.

This chain connects TRBV29-1 to TRBJ1-2; no clear D. The V and J ends lost 6 bases and 5 bases respectively, with 19 bases between them. This CDR3 is built from 14 residues. The germline V gene encodes CDR1 SQVTM and CDR2 ANQGSEA. The DNA of the CDR3 is TGCAGCGTGGAGAGGACGAATTTCGGGTATGGCTACACCTTC. Encoded protein: CSVERTNFGYGYTF.

The chain has TRBV21-1 and TRBJ2-7; the D segment call TRBD1 is taken from the table without a DNA check. TRBV21-1 is a pseudogene segment. The CDR3 has 15 residues. The CDR3 spells CASSNGAGLGYEQYF. In nucleotides, the CDR3 is TGTGCCAGCAGCAATGGGGCAGGGTTAGGCTACGAGCAGTACTTC.

The chain is built from TRBV3-1 and TRBJ2-1; D is unresolved. V lost 4 bases, J lost 7 bases, and 14 bases lay in between. Germline-derived CDR1 and CDR2 are LGHDT and YNNKEL (reference sequence). CDR3 length equals 14 residues. CDR3 sequence: CASSRPGLGNEQFF. For the CDR3, the DNA is TGTGCCAGCAGCCGACCGGGCCTAGGGAATGAGCAGTTCTTC.

The table lists this clonotype with a few counts. The chain's CDR3 is CASSLEGTGGETQYF. In DNA form, the CDR3 reads TGCGCCAGCAGCTTGGAGGGGACAGGAGGAGAGACCCAGTACTTC. This chain uses TRBV5-1 with TRBJ2-5; 8 bases map to TRBD1. Per the germline V gene, CDR1 is SGHRS and CDR2 is YFSETQ. The V and J ends lost 0 bases and 4 bases, in that order; junction bases with no gene match: 5. This CDR3 has 15 residues.

This clonotype was counted many times. The chain uses TRBV5-5 and TRBJ2-5; D gene unclear. Germline CDR1 is SGHKS and CDR2 is YYEKEE (reference sequence). The CDR3 extends over 14 amino acids. V was trimmed by 2 bases and J by 5 bases, leaving 13 bases between them. CDR3 region: CASSFEPSRETQYF. CDR3 nucleotide sequence: TGTGCCAGCAGCTTCGAACCCTCCCGGGAGACCCAGTACTTC.